This T cell receptor (beta chain) was sequenced for a study of control samples from healthy donors and cancer patients (TCRdb year 2020). Library generation was performed with the immunoSEQ multiplex PCR assay. TCRdb took this table from immuneACCESS and kept in-frame rearrangements with V and J called. Such tables lack part of the clones; where checked against another copy, unresolved V genes explain under half of the gap, and the rest is unexplained. The sample yields about 130,000 clones; around 90% were counted once. The ten largest clonotypes hold 2% to 3% of the sample. About this clone itself: What this receptor recognizes is not known. No quality values exist for individual bases; no much larger clone is one base distant.

The sequence derives from a man aged 35 to 55 in good health. The sequenced sample was blood.

For the CDR3, the sequence is CASSQNGEKLFF. In nucleotide form, the sequence is TGTGCCAGCAGCCAAAACGGGGAAAAACTGTTTTTT. The rearranged segments are TRBV12-3 or TRBV12-4 and TRBJ1-4; too little of a D gene remains to name it. Counted from cysteine to phenylalanine, this CDR3 has 12 amino acids. Here the CDR3 DNA is all that survives: 36 bases in frame from base 1. V and J lose 6 bases and 8 bases, and a span of 10 bases separates them.